The next 5 T cell receptor beta chains were all read from a single sample in a study of blood T cell repertoires in COVID-19. Some clones are missing from TCRdb's copy, which holds only in-frame ones; the method was immunoSEQ multiplex PCR. The sample lists more than 120,000 clones, about 87% occurring once. Sequencing was done on a sample of peripheral blood. The source of these receptors is a woman aged 45 to 65 with active or convalescent COVID-19.

This chain joins TRBV4-3 and TRBJ2-3; 8 bases agree with TRBD2. CDR1 LGHNA and CDR2 YSLEER come from the germline V gene. CDR3 length: 16 residues. Unmatched junction bases numbered 6, after V lost 0 bases and J lost 4 bases. The CDR3 here is CASSQDLAGGPDTQYF. CDR3 coding DNA: TGCGCCAGCAGCCAAGATCTGGCGGGGGGTCCAGATACGCAGTATTTT.

V usage is TRBV15 and J usage is TRBJ2-7; unclear D gene. Germline assignment: CDR1 LNHNV and CDR2 YYDKDF (reference sequence). CDR3 length: 13 amino acids. The ends were cut back, 1 base at V and 6 bases at J, with 10 bases in the middle. The CDR3 spells CATSRVGPSEQYF. The CDR3 DNA sequence: TGTGCCACCAGCAGAGTTGGCCCGTCCGAGCAGTACTTC.

The chain recombines TRBV7-2 with TRBJ1-2, with TRBD1 identical over 8 bases. Germline loops: CDR1 SGHTA, CDR2 FQGNSA. The CDR3 runs 16 residues. Trimming cost V 3 bases and J 8 bases; bases outside gene matches: 14. Here the CDR3 DNA reads TGTGCCAGCAGCTTGACTTTCAAACAGGGGGTTGGAGGCTACACCTTC. It encodes CASSLTFKQGVGGYTF.

The chain couples TRBV5-8 to TRBJ2-6, with D possibly matching TRBD1 (6 bases). This CDR3 spans 16 amino acids. The germline V gene has CDR1 SGHTS and CDR2 YDEGEE. The V end was cut by 2 bases, the J end by 1 base, with 10 bases between. The CDR3, as DNA: TGTGCCAGCAGCTTAACAGGGACGTCTGGGGCCAACGTCCTGACTTTC. Its translation is CASSLTGTSGANVLTF.

The chain recombines TRBV29-1 with TRBJ1-2, with 9 bases that match TRBD1. Germline CDR1 SQVTM, CDR2 ANQGSEA. The CDR3 length is 12 residues. Trimming at V came to 7 bases and at J to 4 bases, leaving 4 bases not matched to a gene. CDR3 nucleotides: TGCAGCGCAGCGGGACAGGGCTATGGCTACACCTTC. This gives the protein CSAAGQGYGYTF.